These 25 T cell receptor beta chains share one sample of origin, sequenced in a study of shared T cell receptors in the human thymus. Clones were sequenced by immunoSEQ multiplex PCR, and TCRdb holds only the in-frame ones, with some missing. The top ten hold under 0.01% of the sample, which has 630,000 or so clones, around 87% seen once. Another study also made use of these data, one on human thymus T cells.

Sequencing used thymocytes. The source of these receptors is a boy under two years old with a congenital heart defect.

The chain carries TRBV7-2 and TRBJ2-7; 12 bases match TRBD2. CDR3 size: 16 residues. CDR1 and CDR2 (germline): SGHTA, FQGNSA. After removal of 4 bases from V and 7 bases from J, the junction contained 11 bases not matched to a gene. This CDR3 reads CASSSRLAGDLTEQYF. CDR3 DNA: TGTGCCAGCAGCTCCCGACTAGCGGGGGATCTTACGGAGCAGTACTTC.

The V call is TRBV2, the J call TRBJ1-1; D is perhaps TRBD1 (5 bases). Trimming removed 8 bases at V and 7 bases at J, with 14 bases between. Germline loops: CDR1 SNHLY, CDR2 FYNNEI. The CDR3 extends over 12 amino acids. The CDR3 DNA sequence: TGTGCCAGCCTAACAGGTTTTGGTGAAGCTTTCTTT. Amino acid sequence: CASLTGFGEAFF.

The chain combines TRBV18 with TRBJ1-2; 8 bases align to TRBD1. The CDR3 extends over 14 amino acids. Looked up from germline, CDR1 is KGHSH and CDR2 is LQKENI. V lost 2 bases, J lost 7 bases, and 6 bases stayed unmatched. The CDR3 sequence: CASSPVTGDGGYTF. In DNA form, the CDR3 reads TGTGCCAGCTCACCAGTGACAGGGGACGGTGGCTACACCTTC.

The CDR3 sequence: CASSSYRGKNEKLFF. For the CDR3, the DNA is TGTGCCAGCAGTTCCTATCGGGGGAAAAATGAAAAACTGTTTTTT. The V and J genes are TRBV2 and TRBJ1-4; perhaps TRBD1 as D (5 bases). Germline assignment: CDR1 SNHLY and CDR2 FYNNEI. The V gene lost 5 bases and the J gene lost 5 bases, with 15 bases spanning the gap. The CDR3 runs to 15 residues.

This clone occurred once. A junction end diverges from the germline sequence, so it may reflect a read error. The chain employs TRBV7-6 and TRBJ1-6; the D is unclear. Per the germline V gene, CDR1 is SGHVS and CDR2 is FNYEAQ. The CDR3 totals 12 residues. The CDR3 is CASSFSSSSLHF. DNA of the CDR3: TGTGCCAGCAGCTTCAGTTCTTCATCCCTCCACTTT. The complete variable domain, with remaining parts taken from reference TRBV7-6 and TRBJ1-6, reads GAGVSQSPRYKVTKRGQDVALRCDPISGHVSLYWYRQALGQGPEFLTYFNYEAQQDKSGLPNDRFSAERPEGSISTLTIQRTEQRDSAMYRCASSFSSSSLHFGNGTRLTVT.

The chain couples TRBV27 to TRBJ1-2, with 7 positions matching TRBD1. The CDR3 loop spans 16 amino acids. V gave up 6 bases and J gave up 1 base; unmatched junction bases: 11. CDR1 is MNHEY, CDR2 SMNVEV, per germline (reference sequence). CDR3 sequence reads: CASRSSDRVSNYGYTF. CDR3 nucleotide sequence: TGTGCCAGCAGGTCAAGCGACAGGGTCAGTAACTATGGCTACACCTTC.

The chain has TRBV29-1 and TRBJ2-1; D remains unclear. The CDR3 runs 13 residues. Trimming stripped 5 bases from V and 4 bases from J, with 12 bases between. CDR1 is SQVTM and CDR2 is ANQGSEA in the germline V gene. The CDR3 loop is CSVWAPGYNEQFF. CDR3 bases: TGCAGCGTTTGGGCTCCCGGTTACAATGAGCAGTTCTTC.

This clone occurred once. V usage is TRBV5-4 and J usage is TRBJ2-7; a weak D match, TRBD2 (5 bases). Germline V gene data show CDR1 as SGHNT and CDR2 as YYREEE (reference sequence). This CDR3 has 14 residues. V was cut by 7 bases and J by 0 bases, with 14 bases left in between. The CDR3 here is CASRKRVSSYEQYF. The CDR3 coding sequence is TGTGCCAGCCGCAAGAGGGTGAGCTCCTACGAGCAGTACTTC. The complete variable domain, with remaining parts taken from reference TRBV5-4 and TRBJ2-7, reads ETGVTQSPTHLIKTRGQQVTLRCSSQSGHNTVSWYQQALGQGPQFIFQYYREEENGRGNFPPRFSGLQFPNYSSELNVNALELDDSALYLCASRKRVSSYEQYFGPGTRLTVT.

The CDR3 bases are TGTGCCAGCAGCGTACCCGGGGGTCAGCCCCAGCATTTT. This codes for CASSVPGGQPQHF. The gene calls are TRBV28 and TRBJ1-5; possibly TRBD1 for D (5 bases). Germline V lookup: CDR1 MDHEN, CDR2 SYDVKM. V gave up 6 bases and J gave up 6 bases, with 12 bases separating them. This CDR3 region has 13 residues.

The chain employs TRBV7-2 and TRBJ1-1; 8 bases agree with TRBD1. CDR3 length: 14 residues. Germline CDR1 SGHTA, CDR2 FQGNSA. The junction had 8 bases not matched to a gene; V was cut back by 5 bases and J by 6 bases. CDR3 protein: CASSLGPGGPEAFF. The CDR3 bases are TGTGCCAGCAGCCTTGGTCCAGGGGGCCCTGAAGCTTTCTTT.

The chain has TRBV27 and TRBJ2-7; 9 bases fit TRBD1. The CDR3 has 16 residues. Losses at the gene ends were 0 bases for V and 4 bases for J; bases not matched to a gene: 7. Germline V gene sequence: CDR1 MNHEY, CDR2 SMNVEV (reference sequence). CDR3 region: CASSLSGGQGIYEQYF. CDR3 DNA: TGTGCCAGCAGTTTATCGGGGGGACAGGGCATTTACGAGCAGTACTTC.

This clone was found a few times. This rearrangement joins TRBV28 to TRBJ1-1; 7 nucleotides line up with TRBD1. From germline, CDR1 is MDHEN and CDR2 SYDVKM. With V trimmed by 7 bases and J by 3 bases, 14 bases remained unmatched. The CDR3 has 16 amino acids. CDR3 amino acids: CASNHRRGPEYTEAFF. The DNA of the CDR3 is TGTGCCAGCAACCACCGGAGGGGGCCGGAGTACACTGAAGCTTTCTTT. Together with reference TRBV28 and TRBJ1-1, the CDR3 gives the full variable domain: DVKVTQSSRYLVKRTGEKVFLECVQDMDHENMFWYRQDPGLGLRLIYFSYDVKMKEKGDIPEGYSVSREKKERFSLILESASTNQTSMYLCASNHRRGPEYTEAFFGQGTRLTVV.

The chain joins TRBV27 to TRBJ1-1; 7 positions agree with TRBD1. This CDR3 is built from 16 residues. Germline CDR1 reads MNHEY; CDR2 reads SMNVEV (reference sequence). With V trimmed by 0 bases and J by 6 bases, 10 bases remained unmatched. CDR3 DNA sequence: TGTGCCAGCAGTTTATCCTGCCGGGACAGTTTCTCTGAAGCTTTCTTT. Translation gives CASSLSCRDSFSEAFF.

V usage is TRBV2 and J usage is TRBJ1-6; D not certain. The germline CDR1 and CDR2 sequences are SNHLY and FYNNEI. This CDR3 has 14 amino acids. Trimming took 7 bases from V and 0 from J, leaving 7 bases between them. CDR3: CASTRSSYNSPLHF. CDR3 bases: TGTGCCAGCACCAGAAGCTCCTATAATTCACCCCTCCACTTT.

The chain carries TRBV11-2 and TRBJ2-1; 8 nucleotides match TRBD2. The CDR3 is made up of 15 amino acids. Trimming at V came to 4 bases and at J to 9 bases, leaving 11 bases not matched to a gene. CDR1 and CDR2 from the germline V gene are SGHAT and FQNNGV. The CDR3 coding sequence is TGTGCCAGCAGCTCTTCCGGGACTAGACGCGGTGAGCAGTTCTTC. This codes for CASSSSGTRRGEQFF.

This rearrangement joins TRBV6-5 to TRBJ1-6; D is possibly TRBD1 (6 bases). The CDR3 has 16 residues. Germline lookup yields CDR1 MNHEY and CDR2 SVGAGI. Trimming took off 2 bases at V and 7 bases at J, with 15 bases between the two ends. The CDR3 DNA reads TGTGCCAGCAGTTACAGGTCCGGGGGGCAAAATTCACCCCTCCACTTT. Translated: CASSYRSGGQNSPLHF.

CDR3 region: CASSQGYKRSADTQYF. For the CDR3, the DNA is TGTGCCAGCAGCCAAGGATATAAGCGGTCCGCAGATACGCAGTATTTT. The chain joins TRBV4-2 to TRBJ2-3; tentatively, D is TRBD2 (5 bases). With 1 base removed from V and 4 bases from J, the gap between germline ends came to 15 bases. The CDR3 has 16 amino acids. CDR1 LGHNA and CDR2 YNFKEQ come from the germline V gene.

This clone was seen once. This sequence joins TRBV19 and TRBJ1-2; 8 nucleotides match TRBD1. This CDR3 spans 15 amino acids. V was pared by 5 bases and J by 2 bases, with 7 bases of the junction left unmatched. The V gene's germline CDR1 is LNHDA and CDR2 SQIVND (reference sequence). CDR3 DNA: TGTGCCAGTAGTGCCCGACAGGGGAAAAACTATGGCTACACCTTC. Residues: CASSARQGKNYGYTF.

This clone was found once. The J gene is TRBJ1-3, the V gene TRBV30; maybe TRBD1 (5 bases). The V gene's germline CDR1 is GTSNPN and CDR2 SVGIG (reference sequence). The CDR3 spans 16 residues. The V end lost 0 bases, the J end lost 2 bases, and 14 bases lay between the germline ends. CDR3: CAWSVPEGVAGNTIYF. CDR3 coding DNA: TGTGCCTGGAGTGTACCAGAAGGGGTGGCTGGAAACACCATATATTTT.

This clone has just one count. This sequence joins TRBV5-6 and TRBJ2-7; D might be TRBD2 (6 bases). With 3 bases removed from V and 3 bases from J, the gap between germline ends came to 10 bases. Germline CDR1 and CDR2: SGHDT and YYEEEE. This CDR3 spans 13 amino acids. DNA for the CDR3: TGTGCCAGCAGCTACGGGACTTACTACGAGCAGTACTTC. It specifies CASSYGTYYEQYF.

V is TRBV6-1 and J is TRBJ2-7, with 7 bases identical to TRBD1. V lost 3 bases, J lost 3 bases, and 5 bases stayed unmatched. CDR3 length: 14 residues. Germline CDR1 MNHNS, CDR2 SASEGT. In DNA form, the CDR3 reads TGTGCCAGCAGTGATGCCGACAGGGACTACGAGCAGTACTTC. Its translation is CASSDADRDYEQYF.

This chain uses TRBV13 with TRBJ2-5; 8 bases map to TRBD1. V was clipped by 5 bases and J by 7 bases; unmatched bases: 12. The CDR3 spans 15 residues. CDR1 PRHDT and CDR2 FYEKMQ come from the germline V gene (reference sequence). The CDR3 DNA reads TGTGCCAGCAGCCCAGGGGGCTTTACAGGGAGGACCCAGTACTTC. Translating gives CASSPGGFTGRTQYF.

This chain links TRBV15 with TRBJ1-5, with 8 bases that match TRBD1. The length of the CDR3 is 18 residues. Germline V lookup: CDR1 LNHNV, CDR2 YYDKDF (reference sequence). The J segment lost 6 bases and the V segment lost 2 bases, leaving 15 bases of the junction unmatched. CDR3 in amino acids: CATSRRTIGQGEGQPQHF. The CDR3 DNA is TGTGCCACCAGCAGACGGACGATTGGACAGGGAGAAGGTCAGCCCCAGCATTTT.

Only one count was recorded for this clone. V gene TRBV4-1 combines with J gene TRBJ1-4, with 7 bases lining up with TRBD1. CDR3 length: 15 amino acids. CDR1 and CDR2 from the germline V gene are MGHRA and YSYEKL. V was clipped by 2 bases and J by 5 bases; unmatched bases: 5. The CDR3 sequence is CASSQLDRVNEKLFF. CDR3 coding DNA: TGCGCCAGCAGCCAACTTGACAGGGTAAATGAAAAACTGTTTTTT.

The chain joins TRBV28 to TRBJ1-2; TRBD1 aligns across 9 bases. The trim removed 6 bases at V and 2 bases at J, leaving 10 bases unmatched. Germline CDR1 is MDHEN and CDR2 is SYDVKM. CDR3 length equals 16 residues. CDR3 DNA sequence: TGTGCCAGCAGATCCTCCGGGACAGGGACAAACTATGGCTACACCTTC. This encodes CASRSSGTGTNYGYTF.